Given below is one T cell receptor beta chain in context. The antigen is undetermined. These data belong to a study of cytomegalovirus exposure and HLA in healthy donors. The study ran its PCR with 60 Vbeta and 13 Jbeta primers. The data were produced by immunoSEQ multiplex PCR, yet TCRdb's version contains in-frame clones alone and is incomplete. Of approximately 270,000 clones listed, 75% to 90% were seen once; the top ten hold about 0.3%. Points from the study as a whole: Most of the TCR beta V segments (in an earlier analysis) were productive either about 87% or about 30% of the time. The study designated 150 to 200 TCR beta chains cytomegalovirus-associated.

Source material: PBMCs. The receptor comes from a girl aged 2-10 years in good health and CMV-seronegative.

The CDR3 loop reads CASRRATSTDTQYF. The CDR3 nucleotides read TGTGCCAGCAGACGAGCGACTAGCACAGATACGCAGTATTTT. This rearrangement joins TRBV27 to TRBJ2-3; D is unclear. CDR3 length: 14 residues. From germline, CDR1 is MNHEY and CDR2 SMNVEV (reference sequence). The V end lost 6 bases, the J end lost 0 bases, and 10 bases lay between the germline ends.